This T cell receptor (beta chain) was identified in a study of T-cell memory formation after mild COVID-19. Across the whole study: The study found TCR clusters largely donor specific.

Constant-segment primers and 5'RACE yielded cDNA libraries for TCR alpha and TCR beta, each carrying sample barcodes and UMIs. TCRdb used MiXCR to reprocess the 5' RACE reads, holding one entry per CDR3 protein. The table shows around 310,000 distinct CDR3 sequences, with around a fifth occurring only once. The CDR3 runs 11 residues. CDR1 is DFQATT, CDR2 SNEGSKA, per germline (reference sequence). V was pared by 3 bases and J by 14 bases, with 14 bases between. There are many counts of this clonotype. Antigen: not known. The study's findings and limits: Clones contracting over day 15 to 85 were CD4/CD8 balanced, with later expanders leaning CD4+.

The clonotype was recovered from a man between 18 and 29 years old who had mild COVID-19 (a few samples of this study predate the infection). Cell type and time point are not known. This sequence joins TRBV20-1 and TRBJ2-1; tentatively, D is TRBD1 (5 bases). The source material was PBMCs or a T cell subset sorted from them (not recorded which). The chain's CDR3 is CSASWLQGEFF. The DNA for the CDR3 is TGCAGTGCTAGCTGGCTGCAGGGCGAGTTCTTC.